The entry below gives a single T cell receptor (beta chain) sequence along with its context. The antigen remains unidentified. This entry belongs to a study of T cell responses to AZD1222 COVID-19 vaccine. Study findings and constraints: The donor group comprised mostly white British people and more females; the analysis possibly underestimated clonal diversity. The span of vaccine-associated CD4 TCRs extended across spike, with dominance at 160-218 and 743-854. Repertoire sampling occurred only after the peak T cell response. The study identified only 6 or 7 AZD1222 recipients as seropositive at baseline.

CDR1 SGDLS and CDR2 YYNGEE come from the germline V gene. There are 18 residues in the CDR3. The J segment lost 7 bases and the V segment lost 2 bases, leaving 17 bases of the junction unmatched. The method was immunoSEQ multiplex PCR; TCRdb's version includes in-frame clones alone and lacks a portion of them. The sample has around 170,000 clones; about 93% are singletons. The source is an adult who received the AZD1222 COVID-19 vaccine. The V gene is TRBV9, the J gene TRBJ2-1; 8 bases agree with TRBD2. Specimen: peripheral blood, collected 28 days after the second AZD1222 dose. The CDR3 nucleotides read TGTGCCAGCAGCGTCCAACCCGCCGGACTAGCTTATACGAATGAGCAGTTCTTC. This encodes CASSVQPAGLAYTNEQFF.